Following are 15 T cell receptor beta chains from one sample sequenced in a study of blood T cell repertoires in COVID-19. The method was immunoSEQ multiplex PCR; TCRdb's version includes in-frame clones alone and lacks a portion of them. Found here are about 210,000 clones, approximately 91% of them singletons; the top ten hold 0.55% to 0.75%. The sequenced sample consisted of peripheral blood. These receptors all come from a middle-aged man with acute or convalescent COVID-19.

The CDR3 reads CASSLQGRNTEAFF. The CDR3 nucleotides read TGTGCCAGCAGTTTACAGGGGAGGAACACTGAAGCTTTCTTT. The chain carries TRBV6-5 and TRBJ1-1; 7 bases agree with TRBD1. This CDR3 is built from 14 residues. Germline V lookup: CDR1 MNHEY, CDR2 SVGAGI. V dropped 4 bases and J dropped 1; count of bases not matched to a gene: 3.

This CDR3 is CSAGTGTGGEQYF. DNA of the CDR3: TGCAGCGCCGGGACAGGGACCGGTGGCGAGCAGTACTTC. V gene TRBV29-1 combines with J gene TRBJ2-7; 9 bases match TRBD1. This CDR3 has 13 amino acids. In germline, CDR1 is SQVTM, CDR2 ANQGSEA. V was clipped by 7 bases and J by 6 bases; unmatched bases: 10.

The chain is built from TRBV4-2 and TRBJ2-2; 9 bases are shared with TRBD2. V shed 0 bases, J shed 2 bases, and the junction held 7 bases outside the gene matches. CDR3 size: 18 residues. Germline assignment: CDR1 LGHNA and CDR2 YNFKEQ. CDR3 residues: CASSQDETSGRNTGELFF. CDR3 DNA: TGTGCCAGCAGCCAAGACGAAACTAGCGGGCGTAACACCGGGGAGCTGTTTTTT.

This clone was seen only once. J is TRBJ2-3 and V is TRBV28, with D possibly matching TRBD2 (6 bases). Trimming stripped 8 bases from V and 2 bases from J, with 17 bases between. The CDR3 has 15 amino acids. CDR1 is MDHEN, CDR2 SYDVKM, per germline. CDR3 residues: CASRITGTFTDTQYF. Written as DNA, the CDR3 is TGTGCCAGCCGCATTACTGGGACTTTCACAGATACGCAGTATTTT.

This clone was picked up a small number of times. This rearrangement joins TRBV7-9 to TRBJ1-1, with 7 bases fitting TRBD1. Germline values: CDR1 SEHNR, CDR2 FQNEAQ (reference sequence). The V gene end was trimmed by 7 bases and the J gene end by 6 bases; junction bases not matched to a gene: 14. The CDR3 consists of 15 residues. The CDR3 DNA sequence: TGTGCCAGCAATAGTTGGGTATACAGGGGTCCTGAAGCTTTCTTT. Translating gives CASNSWVYRGPEAFF.

The chain has TRBV7-9 and TRBJ2-7, with 10 bases lining up with TRBD1. In germline, CDR1 is SEHNR, CDR2 FQNEAQ (reference sequence). The trim removed 4 bases at V and 0 bases at J, leaving 3 bases unmatched. The CDR3 is 15 residues long. CDR3 sequence: CASSYGTGVSYEQYF. The CDR3, as DNA: TGTGCCAGCAGCTACGGGACAGGGGTCTCCTACGAGCAGTACTTC.

This chain joins TRBV5-1 and TRBJ1-6; TRBD1 agrees at 9 bases. Germline V gives CDR1 SGHRS, CDR2 YFSETQ. This CDR3 is 14 amino acids long. Unmatched junction bases numbered 1, after V lost 4 bases and J lost 5 bases. In DNA, the CDR3 is TGCGCCAGCAGCGGGGACAGGGATAATTCACCCCTCCACTTT. It specifies CASSGDRDNSPLHF.

The chain recombines TRBV18 with TRBJ2-5; D might be TRBD2 (6 bases). The CDR3 consists of 17 residues. Germline loops: CDR1 KGHSH, CDR2 LQKENI. The ends were cut back, 0 bases at V and 1 base at J, with 15 bases in the middle. DNA of the CDR3: TGTGCCAGCTCACCACCTGGAGGGGCGGGTATCCAAGAGACCCAGTACTTC. This sequence encodes CASSPPGGAGIQETQYF. The whole variable domain, filled in from reference TRBV18 and TRBJ2-5, reads NAGVMQNPRHLVRRRGQEARLRCSPMKGHSHVYWYRQLPEEGLKFMVYLQKENIIDESGMPKERFSAEFPKEGPSILRIQQVVRGDSAAYFCASSPPGGAGIQETQYFGPGTRLLVL.

The chain employs TRBV2 and TRBJ2-1; 7 nucleotides agree with TRBD1. Germline CDR1 reads SNHLY; CDR2 reads FYNNEI. CDR3 size: 12 residues. With 10 bases clipped from V and 7 bases from J, the junction kept 7 bases outside the gene matches. CDR3 sequence: CATVEGANEQFF. The CDR3 DNA follows: TGTGCCACCGTTGAGGGGGCGAATGAGCAGTTCTTC.

The CDR3 sequence: CASSSPGLAGYEQYF. The CDR3 DNA reads as TGTGCCAGCAGTTCCCCGGGACTAGCGGGATACGAGCAGTACTTC. The J gene is TRBJ2-7, the V gene TRBV28, with 13 bases that match TRBD2. Germline CDR1 MDHEN, CDR2 SYDVKM. CDR3 size: 15 residues. The J segment lost 4 bases and the V segment lost 4 bases, leaving 4 bases of the junction unmatched. The complete variable domain, with remaining parts taken from reference TRBV28 and TRBJ2-7, reads DVKVTQSSRYLVKRTGEKVFLECVQDMDHENMFWYRQDPGLGLRLIYFSYDVKMKEKGDIPEGYSVSREKKERFSLILESASTNQTSMYLCASSSPGLAGYEQYFGPGTRLTVT.

The chain combines TRBV7-9 with TRBJ2-5, with D unresolved. CDR1 is SEHNR, CDR2 FQNEAQ, per germline (reference sequence). There are 15 residues in the CDR3. V shed 5 bases and J shed 2 bases, with 15 bases lying between them. The CDR3 DNA sequence: TGTGCCAGCAGCCGCGATCTCAGGTTGCAAGAGACCCAGTACTTC. It codes for CASSRDLRLQETQYF.

CDR3 in amino acids: CASSTPLMEVVSPYEQYF. CDR3 coding DNA: TGTGCCAGCAGCACCCCCCTGATGGAGGTCGTTTCCCCCTACGAGCAGTACTTC. The chain has TRBV7-9 and TRBJ2-7; possible D gene TRBD2, 5 bases. CDR3 length equals 18 residues. Per germline, CDR1 SEHNR and CDR2 FQNEAQ (reference sequence). Trimming shortened V by 5 bases and J by 2 bases, and 25 bases separated the two germline ends.

The rearrangement links TRBV19 to TRBJ2-1; D uncertain. Deletions cut 0 bases from V and 0 bases from J, with 9 bases between. Germline CDR1 is LNHDA and CDR2 is SQIVND (reference sequence). The CDR3 is made up of 16 amino acids. The DNA for the CDR3 is TGTGCCAGTAGTATAGAGTGGTTTAGCTCCTACAATGAGCAGTTCTTC. This sequence encodes CASSIEWFSSYNEQFF. The full variable domain, rest sourced from reference TRBV19 and TRBJ2-1, is DGGITQSPKYLFRKEGQNVTLSCEQNLNHDAMYWYRQDPGQGLRLIYYSQIVNDFQKGDIAEGYSVSREKKESFPLTVTSAQKNPTAFYLCASSIEWFSSYNEQFFGPGTRLTVL.

In its sample, this clone was seen once. The chain employs TRBV6-2 or TRBV6-3 and TRBJ2-1; 10 bases line up with TRBD2. The CDR3 totals 15 residues. Trimming took 4 bases from V and 9 from J; bases not matched to a gene: 9. Germline V gene sequence: CDR1 MNHEY, CDR2 SVGEGT. The CDR3 coding sequence is TGTGCCAGCAGTTCTACGCCGGGACTAGCGTTTGAGCAGTTCTTC. It codes for CASSSTPGLAFEQFF.

The J gene is TRBJ2-2, the V gene TRBV6-5; 8 bases are shared with TRBD1. The length of the CDR3 is 15 residues. Losses at the gene ends were 6 bases for V and 1 base for J; bases not matched to a gene: 4. The germline V gene encodes CDR1 MNHEY and CDR2 SVGAGI. The DNA of the CDR3 is TGTGCCAGCAGGGCCGGGACAGGGAACACCGGGGAGCTGTTTTTT. Amino acids: CASRAGTGNTGELFF.